These 8 T cell receptor beta chains originate from one sample sequenced in a study of shared clonotypes between healthy human individuals. Naive CD8 populations comprised CD45RO-negative cells positively selected for CCR7, excluding terminally differentiated effector memory CD45RA+ cells. Method: immunoSEQ multiplex PCR; TCRdb's copy keeps in-frame clones and lacks some. This sample has around 1,900,000 clones, with 93% found just once. Sequencing used naive CD8+ T cells from PBMCs. The receptors derive from a man aged 18 to 29 in good health. Some clones in this sample may be carry-over from other donors' samples.

About this clone itself: The same CDR3 also results from other DNA sequences found in this sample. This chain uses TRBV5-1 with TRBJ2-7, with 14 positions matching TRBD2. There are 16 residues in the CDR3. V lost 4 bases, J lost 2 bases, and 5 bases stayed unmatched. Germline CDR1 and CDR2: SGHRS and YFSETQ. The CDR3 loop is CASSPRLAGGPYEQYF. CDR3 nucleotide sequence: TGCGCCAGCAGCCCCCGACTAGCGGGAGGGCCCTACGAGCAGTACTTC.

This chain links TRBV19 with TRBJ2-2, with D unresolved. The V and J ends lost 5 bases and 3 bases respectively, with 4 bases between them. CDR3 length: 12 amino acids. Germline loops: CDR1 LNHDA, CDR2 SQIVND (reference sequence). This CDR3 reads CASSRYTGELFF. DNA of the CDR3: TGTGCCAGTAGTCGTTACACCGGGGAGCTGTTTTTT.

This rearrangement joins TRBV30 to TRBJ1-5; D unclear. There are 13 residues in the CDR3. CDR1 and CDR2 from the germline V gene are GTSNPN and SVGIG (reference sequence). The V and J ends lost 2 bases and 6 bases respectively, with 11 bases between them. CDR3 sequence (DNA): TGTGCCTGGAGTATAGGAGGAGGTCAGCCCCAGCATTTT. It specifies CAWSIGGGQPQHF.

The rearrangement uses TRBV16 and TRBJ2-1; D unresolved. V was cut by 2 bases and J by 10 bases, with 15 bases left in between. From germline, CDR1 is KGHSY and CDR2 FQNENV. CDR3 length: 14 residues. CDR3 loop: CASSQGHVGIEQFF. The CDR3 nucleotides are TGTGCCAGCAGCCAAGGGCACGTTGGGATAGAGCAGTTCTTC.

This clone was seen more than once but under ten times. The chain uses TRBV12-5 and TRBJ2-2; 9 bases line up with TRBD1. This CDR3 is built from 13 residues. The V and J ends lost 6 bases and 6 bases, in that order; junction bases with no gene match: 2. Germline V gene data show CDR1 as LGHNT and CDR2 as FRNRAP. CDR3 amino acids: CASGWTGAGELFF. CDR3 nucleotide sequence: TGTGCTAGTGGATGGACAGGGGCCGGGGAGCTGTTTTTT. Full variable domain (remainder filled in from reference TRBV12-5 and TRBJ2-2): DARVTQTPRHKVTEMGQEVTMRCQPILGHNTVFWYRQTMMQGLELLAYFRNRAPLDDSGMPKDRFSAEMPDATLATLKIQPSEPRDSAVYFCASGWTGAGELFFGEGSRLTVL.

V usage is TRBV4-3 and J usage is TRBJ1-5; D is unclear. Looked up from germline, CDR1 is LGHNA and CDR2 is YSLEER. This CDR3 has 13 amino acids. V was pared by 0 bases and J by 6 bases, with 6 bases between. Here the CDR3 reads CASSQDGGQPQHF. The CDR3 region has the DNA TGCGCCAGCAGCCAAGATGGCGGTCAGCCCCAGCATTTT.

The chain joins TRBV28 to TRBJ2-5, with D unclear. Germline V gene sequence: CDR1 MDHEN, CDR2 SYDVKM. V lost 6 bases and J 7 bases, leaving 15 bases between the germline ends. The CDR3 covers 13 residues. CDR3: CASRTDAPGTQYF. CDR3 sequence (DNA): TGTGCCAGCAGAACGGACGCCCCCGGGACCCAGTACTTC.

The V call is TRBV29-1, the J call TRBJ2-5; D is ambiguous. The J call is uncertain, as TRBJ2-7 better fits the DNA end. There are 10 residues in the CDR3. Germline CDR1 and CDR2: SQVTM and ANQGSEA. CDR3 residues: CSVVTYEQYF. CDR3 coding DNA: TGCAGCGTTGTTACCTACGAGCAGTACTTC.